This entry lists 18 T cell receptor beta chains sequenced from one sample in a study of blood T cell repertoires in COVID-19. Profiled with immunoSEQ multiplex PCR; TCRdb holds only in-frame clones, not every one. The sample shows 90,000 to 120,000 clones, 84% of them seen only once. Sequenced sample: peripheral blood. Receptors were obtained from a human donor in a cohort sampled during active COVID-19.

This chain joins TRBV28 and TRBJ1-1, with 9 bases identical to TRBD1. Looked up from germline, CDR1 is MDHEN and CDR2 is SYDVKM. With V trimmed by 6 bases and J by 6 bases, 8 bases remained unmatched. The CDR3 is made up of 14 amino acids. CDR3 loop: CASRIVQGAAEAFF. CDR3 DNA: TGTGCCAGCAGGATCGTACAGGGGGCCGCTGAAGCTTTCTTT.

This clone appeared once. This chain uses TRBV6-5 with TRBJ1-5, with TRBD1 matching over 7 bases. CDR1 MNHEY and CDR2 SVGAGI come from the germline V gene. CDR3 length equals 14 residues. The ends lost 6 bases at V and 2 bases at J; junction bases unmatched: 4. The CDR3 loop reads CASRPTGGNQPQHF. For the CDR3, the DNA is TGTGCCAGCAGGCCAACAGGGGGCAATCAGCCCCAGCATTTT.

The chain employs TRBV20-1 and TRBJ2-5; D may be TRBD2 (5 bases). In germline, CDR1 is DFQATT, CDR2 SNEGSKA (reference sequence). V was pared by 6 bases and J by 7 bases, with 12 bases between. This CDR3 spans 11 amino acids. CDR3 bases: TGCAGTGCGACTAAGCTGGGGACCCAGTACTTC. As protein: CSATKLGTQYF.

The V and J genes are TRBV19 and TRBJ1-5, with 7 positions matching TRBD1. Losses at the gene ends were 8 bases for V and 4 bases for J; bases not matched to a gene: 8. CDR1 is LNHDA and CDR2 is SQIVND in the germline V gene (reference sequence). The CDR3 loop spans 14 amino acids. The CDR3 protein is CASVGQSANQPQHF. CDR3 DNA: TGTGCCAGTGTGGGACAGTCCGCAAATCAGCCCCAGCATTTT. The full variable domain, in which reference TRBV19 and TRBJ1-5 provide the parts outside the CDR3, is DGGITQSPKYLFRKEGQNVTLSCEQNLNHDAMYWYRQDPGQGLRLIYYSQIVNDFQKGDIAEGYSVSREKKESFPLTVTSAQKNPTAFYLCASVGQSANQPQHFGDGTRLSIL.

This clone has only a few counts. J is TRBJ2-7 and V is TRBV11-2; TRBD2 is a possible D gene (6 bases). The CDR3 length is 14 residues. The V and J ends lost 5 bases and 1 base respectively, with 12 bases between them. Germline V gene data show CDR1 as SGHAT and CDR2 as FQNNGV. CDR3 in DNA: TGTGCCAGCAGCCCTCAAGGACTATCCTACGAGCAGTACTTC. Protein product: CASSPQGLSYEQYF.

The V call is TRBV9, the J call TRBJ2-1; 7 bases map to TRBD2. Losses at the gene ends were 2 bases for V and 4 bases for J; bases not matched to a gene: 6. Germline values: CDR1 SGDLS, CDR2 YYNGEE. CDR3 length equals 15 residues. The CDR3 spells CASSVDSGFYNEQFF. CDR3 in DNA: TGTGCCAGCAGCGTCGATAGCGGGTTTTACAATGAGCAGTTCTTC.

CDR3 DNA sequence: TGTGCCAGTAGTATAGGGGACTCGGGCATCTATGGCTACACCTTC. Its translation is CASSIGDSGIYGYTF. The rearrangement joins TRBV19 to TRBJ1-2; tentatively, D is TRBD1 (5 bases). The CDR3 has 15 amino acids. Trimming left V 1 base short and J 4 bases short, with 13 bases between. The germline CDR1 and CDR2 sequences are LNHDA and SQIVND (reference sequence).

This rearrangement joins TRBV27 to TRBJ1-5; a possible D gene is TRBD1 (6 bases). CDR3 size: 14 residues. V was pared by 5 bases and J by 6 bases, with 14 bases between. Germline assignment: CDR1 MNHEY and CDR2 SMNVEV (reference sequence). CDR3 protein: CASSPRQESQPQHF. In nucleotides, the CDR3 is TGTGCCAGCAGTCCAAGACAGGAAAGTCAGCCCCAGCATTTT.

V is TRBV18 and J is TRBJ2-3, with D perhaps matching TRBD2 (6 bases). Germline CDR1 reads KGHSH; CDR2 reads LQKENI. Trimming took 6 bases from V and 6 from J, leaving 13 bases between them. CDR3 length equals 13 residues. The CDR3 spells CASSTGTSDTQYF. CDR3 DNA: TGTGCCAGCTCTACCGGGACTTCGGATACGCAGTATTTT. The full variable domain, with the rest looked up from reference TRBV18 and TRBJ2-3, is NAGVMQNPRHLVRRRGQEARLRCSPMKGHSHVYWYRQLPEEGLKFMVYLQKENIIDESGMPKERFSAEFPKEGPSILRIQQVVRGDSAAYFCASSTGTSDTQYFGPGTRLTVL.

The gene calls are TRBV18 and TRBJ2-3; 8 bases align to TRBD1. CDR3 length: 13 amino acids. The J segment lost 4 bases and the V segment lost 3 bases, leaving 0 bases of the junction unmatched. CDR1 is KGHSH and CDR2 is LQKENI in the germline V gene. In DNA form, the CDR3 reads TGTGCCAGCTCACCGGACAGGGCAGATACGCAGTATTTT. Its protein is CASSPDRADTQYF.

V gene TRBV7-2 combines with J gene TRBJ2-7, with 7 bases fitting TRBD2. This CDR3 comprises 14 residues. CDR1 and CDR2 from the germline V gene are SGHTA and FQGNSA. V lost 4 bases and J lost 4; bases outside the gene matches: 7. In DNA, the CDR3 is TGTGCCAGCAGCTCCTCCGGGGGGTTATACGAGCAGTACTTC. This sequence encodes CASSSSGGLYEQYF.

This chain links TRBV18 with TRBJ2-3, with 10 bases fitting TRBD2. Trimming cost V 4 bases and J 2 bases; bases outside gene matches: 6. The CDR3 totals 16 residues. From germline, CDR1 is KGHSH and CDR2 LQKENI. The CDR3: CASSRASGGATDTQYF. The CDR3 nucleotides are TGTGCCAGCTCACGGGCTAGCGGGGGTGCCACAGATACGCAGTATTTT.

The chain combines TRBV11-2 with TRBJ1-1; D is ambiguous. The CDR3 spans 14 residues. Germline V lookup: CDR1 SGHAT, CDR2 FQNNGV. V was cut by 7 bases and J by 11 bases, with 23 bases left in between. The CDR3 spells CASTTQRVGVRAFF. The DNA of the CDR3 is TGTGCCAGCACCACCCAACGGGTGGGAGTGCGGGCTTTCTTT.

The chain recombines TRBV7-8 with TRBJ2-3; tentative D call: TRBD2 (5 bases). Trimming took off 3 bases at V and 1 base at J, with 8 bases between the two ends. Germline loops: CDR1 SGHVS, CDR2 FQNEAQ. The CDR3 extends over 14 amino acids. The CDR3 loop reads CASSFLSGTDTQYF. The CDR3 DNA reads as TGTGCCAGCAGCTTTCTTAGCGGCACAGATACGCAGTATTTT.

This clone occurred once. J is TRBJ2-7 and V is TRBV13; TRBD2 agrees at 14 bases. This CDR3 is 14 amino acids long. The germline V gene encodes CDR1 PRHDT and CDR2 FYEKMQ (reference sequence). J gave up 7 bases and V 4 bases, and 3 bases lay outside the gene matches. The chain's CDR3 is CASSSGLAGEEQYF. CDR3 bases: TGTGCCAGCAGCTCGGGACTAGCGGGAGAGGAGCAGTACTTC. Looking up the rest from reference TRBV13 and TRBJ2-7 gives the full variable domain: AAGVIQSPRHLIKEKRETATLKCYPIPRHDTVYWYQQGPGQDPQFLISFYEKMQSDKGSIPDRFSAQQFSDYHSELNMSSLELGDSALYFCASSSGLAGEEQYFGPGTRLTVT.

This chain uses TRBV6-5 with TRBJ1-1; weak D call: TRBD1 (5 bases). V was pared by 0 bases and J by 4 bases, with 12 bases between. The CDR3 has 15 amino acids. Germline V CDR1 and CDR2: MNHEY, SVGAGI. CDR3 sequence (DNA): TGTGCCAGCAGTTACTCTGGTGGGCAGGGCACTGAAGCTTTCTTT. This gives the protein CASSYSGGQGTEAFF.

V and J are TRBV7-8 and TRBJ2-5; D is perhaps TRBD1 (5 bases). Per germline, CDR1 SGHVS and CDR2 FQNEAQ. This CDR3 is built from 13 residues. Trimming cost V 4 bases and J 3 bases, with 9 bases left between them. CDR3 in amino acids: CASSYQGKETQYF. The CDR3 nucleotides are TGTGCCAGCAGCTACCAGGGAAAAGAGACCCAGTACTTC.

As for this clone: The identical CDR3 is also encoded by other nucleotide sequences in the sample. The V call is TRBV19, the J call TRBJ1-2, with TRBD1 as a possible D gene (6 bases). The CDR3 length is 12 residues. The ends were cut back, 7 bases at V and 0 bases at J, with 6 bases in the middle. CDR1 is LNHDA, CDR2 SQIVND, per germline (reference sequence). CDR3 protein: CASNRANYGYTF. The CDR3 region has the DNA TGTGCCAGTAACAGGGCTAACTATGGCTACACCTTC.